These 25 T cell receptor beta chains came from one sample sequenced in a study of CD8 T cells in Susac syndrome. An amount of RNA that ranged from roughly 0.5 to 1 ug was reverse transcribed with random hexamers. From the immunoSEQ multiplex PCR reads, TCRdb called clonotypes with MiXCR, one entry per CDR3 protein. Among some 76,000 distinct CDR3 sequences listed, more than 85% were seen once. The specimen sequenced was CD8+ T cells from PBMCs. The receptors shown here come from a human donor with multiple sclerosis.

The chain joins TRBV4-1 to TRBJ2-7; D is uncertain. CDR3 length: 14 residues. Germline V lookup: CDR1 MGHRA, CDR2 YSYEKL. The V and J ends lost 1 base and 0 bases respectively, with 7 bases between them. The DNA of the CDR3 is TGCGCCAGCAGCCAAGGCATACCCTCCTACGAGCAGTACTTC. This translates into CASSQGIPSYEQYF.

The chain employs TRBV5-4 and TRBJ2-7; 7 nucleotides agree with TRBD1. The germline CDR1 and CDR2 sequences are SGHNT and YYREEE (reference sequence). There are 11 residues in the CDR3. With V trimmed by 3 bases and J by 11 bases, 5 bases remained unmatched. The DNA for the CDR3 is TGTGCCAGCAGCTCTGGGACAGTGGAGTACTTC. Its protein product is CASSSGTVEYF.

The rearrangement joins TRBV5-6 to TRBJ2-3, with D perhaps matching TRBD2 (6 bases). Germline values: CDR1 SGHDT, CDR2 YYEEEE. V was shortened by 1 base and J by 0 bases, with 12 bases between the two germline ends. The CDR3 contains 16 residues. Here the CDR3 DNA reads TGTGCCAGCAGCTTGTTGGACGGGACTAGCACAGATACGCAGTATTTT. Translating it yields CASSLLDGTSTDTQYF.

The chain is built from TRBV2 and TRBJ2-3, with D unclear. Germline V CDR1 and CDR2: SNHLY, FYNNEI. V dropped 2 bases and J dropped 2 bases, with 11 bases sitting between them. The CDR3 loop spans 15 amino acids. The CDR3, as DNA: TGTGCCAGCAGTGAAAGGTCTATCTTCACAGATACGCAGTATTTT. This gives the protein CASSERSIFTDTQYF.

The gene calls are TRBV7-9 and TRBJ2-7, with D hard to call. Trimming left V 5 bases short and J 2 bases short, with 13 bases between. From germline, CDR1 is SEHNR and CDR2 FQNEAQ (reference sequence). CDR3 length: 14 residues. CDR3: CASSRVLTPYEQYF. CDR3 bases: TGTGCCAGCAGCCGGGTTCTGACCCCCTACGAGCAGTACTTC.

The J gene is TRBJ1-2, the V gene TRBV28, with D maybe TRBD1 (5 bases). CDR3 length: 16 amino acids. Germline assignment: CDR1 MDHEN and CDR2 SYDVKM. The V end lost 7 bases, the J end lost 3 bases, and 21 bases lay between the germline ends. The CDR3 protein is CASNRMVLGTDYGYTF. The DNA of the CDR3 is TGTGCCAGCAATCGCATGGTCCTAGGGACTGACTATGGCTACACCTTC.

The V and J genes are TRBV9 and TRBJ2-5; 7 bases line up with TRBD2. Trimming took 3 bases from V and 1 from J; bases not matched to a gene: 6. This CDR3 is 15 amino acids long. From germline, CDR1 is SGDLS and CDR2 YYNGEE. CDR3 nucleotides: TGTGCCAGCAGCGCGGGGGGACTAACCCAAGAGACCCAGTACTTC. It translates to CASSAGGLTQETQYF. The full variable domain, its missing parts supplied by reference TRBV9 and TRBJ2-5, is DSGVTQTPKHLITATGQRVTLRCSPRSGDLSVYWYQQSLDQGLQFLIQYYNGEERAKGNILERFSAQQFPDLHSELNLSSLELGDSALYFCASSAGGLTQETQYFGPGTRLLVL.

The chain couples TRBV20-1 to TRBJ2-7; tentatively, D is TRBD1 or TRBD2 (5 bases each). The CDR3 is 15 amino acids. Trimming took off 3 bases at V and 3 bases at J, with 18 bases between the two ends. The V gene's germline CDR1 is DFQATT and CDR2 SNEGSKA (reference sequence). For the CDR3, the DNA is TGCAGTGCTAGCGGTACAGGTCGTGGAGGCTACGAGCAGTACTTC. This codes for CSASGTGRGGYEQYF.

The CDR3 DNA reads TGTGCCAGTAGTATGACCAACACTGAAGCTTTCTTT. Translated: CASSMTNTEAFF. This chain connects TRBV19 to TRBJ1-1; no clear D gene. The ends were cut back, 3 bases at V and 2 bases at J, with 4 bases in the middle. The CDR3 has 12 residues. Germline loops: CDR1 LNHDA, CDR2 SQIVND (reference sequence).

This chain links TRBV15 with TRBJ1-2; TRBD1 matches 11 bases. The CDR3 is 17 amino acids. Unmatched junction bases numbered 9, after V lost 4 bases and J lost 2 bases. CDR1 and CDR2 (germline): LNHNV, YYDKDF (reference sequence). CDR3 sequence (DNA): TGTGCCACCAGCACCGGACAGGGGGCTTGGTGGAACTATGGCTACACCTTC. Translating it yields CATSTGQGAWWNYGYTF.

The V gene is TRBV3-1, the J gene TRBJ1-2, with a possible D match to TRBD1 (5 bases). V shed 0 bases and J shed 7 bases, with 12 bases lying between them. From germline, CDR1 is LGHDT and CDR2 YNNKEL (reference sequence). The CDR3 consists of 14 residues. The CDR3 coding sequence is TGTGCCAGCAGCCAAGAAGAGGGGCCCTCTGGCTACACCTTC. Amino acid sequence: CASSQEEGPSGYTF.

In this sample, this clonotype turned up a few times. This chain links TRBV28 with TRBJ2-1; perhaps TRBD2 as D (6 bases). This CDR3 is 16 amino acids long. Germline V CDR1 and CDR2: MDHEN, SYDVKM. Between the trimmed V and J ends, which lost 5 bases and 2 bases, there was a span of 16 bases. CDR3 sequence reads: CASSPLEGEAYNEQFF. CDR3 bases: TGTGCCAGCAGTCCCCTGGAAGGGGAGGCCTACAATGAGCAGTTCTTC.

The rearrangement joins TRBV2 to TRBJ2-3; 9 bases map to TRBD1. V gave up 5 bases and J gave up 1 base; unmatched junction bases: 4. The CDR3 has 15 amino acids. The V gene's germline CDR1 is SNHLY and CDR2 FYNNEI. The CDR3 DNA sequence: TGTGCCAGCAGTACAACAGGGGGCGGCACAGATACGCAGTATTTT. This sequence encodes CASSTTGGGTDTQYF.

The rearrangement links TRBV6-1 to TRBJ2-7; D is ambiguous. The CDR3 is 15 amino acids. The V end was cut by 4 bases, the J end by 9 bases, with 22 bases between. Germline V CDR1 and CDR2: MNHNS, SASEGT. The CDR3 region is CASSGLQTPERGQYF. In nucleotides, the CDR3 is TGTGCCAGCAGTGGGCTGCAGACCCCCGAACGTGGGCAGTACTTC.

The chain links TRBV4-1 to TRBJ2-7; D call uncertain. V lost 4 bases and J lost 2, with 12 bases in between. CDR3 length: 14 amino acids. Germline-derived CDR1 and CDR2 are MGHRA and YSYEKL. CDR3 protein: CASSPDPGPYEQYF. CDR3 nucleotides: TGCGCCAGCAGCCCAGACCCGGGTCCCTACGAGCAGTACTTC.

The chain uses TRBV5-1 and TRBJ1-2, with 8 positions matching TRBD1. Germline V gene data show CDR1 as SGHRS and CDR2 as YFSETQ. The CDR3 is made up of 15 amino acids. Trimming at V came to 1 base and at J to 5 bases, leaving 7 bases not matched to a gene. The CDR3 sequence is CASSLSQGQGYGYTF. CDR3 nucleotide sequence: TGCGCCAGCAGCTTGAGCCAAGGACAGGGATATGGCTACACCTTC.

The chain employs TRBV12-3 or TRBV12-4 and TRBJ1-4; a weak D match, TRBD1 (5 bases). Trimming left V 6 bases short and J 5 bases short, with 13 bases between. The CDR3 consists of 14 residues. Here the CDR3 DNA reads TGTGCCAGCAGCCGGGGGGAAGCAAATGAAAAACTGTTTTTT. As protein: CASSRGEANEKLFF.

The rearrangement links TRBV28 to TRBJ2-3; the D gene is possibly TRBD1 (5 bases). The CDR3 has 15 amino acids. The V gene lost 7 bases and the J gene lost 10 bases, with 24 bases spanning the gap. Germline lookup yields CDR1 MDHEN and CDR2 SYDVKM. CDR3 bases: TGTGCCAGCAACTCGCAGGGCTTAGTTTCGGATGCGCAGTATTTT. Translated: CASNSQGLVSDAQYF.

This sequence joins TRBV9 and TRBJ2-1; no reliable D call. The CDR3 covers 11 residues. Germline V gives CDR1 SGDLS, CDR2 YYNGEE. The V and J ends lost 4 bases and 9 bases respectively, with 8 bases between them. The CDR3 region is CASSTQGEQFF. DNA for the CDR3: TGTGCCAGCAGCACTCAAGGTGAGCAGTTCTTC.

The V and J genes are TRBV12-3 or TRBV12-4 and TRBJ2-1, with no clear D. The CDR3 runs 16 residues. V lost 6 bases and J lost 3, with 18 bases in between. The CDR3 nucleotides read TGTGCCAGCAGCCATCCAATCCGGGCCAGCTACAATGAGCAGTTCTTC. It is translated as CASSHPIRASYNEQFF.

The CDR3 DNA sequence: TGCAGTGCTAGGTATCGAGGTAGCTCTGGGGCCAACGTCCTGACTTTC. Translation: CSARYRGSSGANVLTF. V usage is TRBV20-1 and J usage is TRBJ2-6; D remains ambiguous. V shed 3 bases and J shed 0 bases, with 12 bases lying between them. CDR1 DFQATT and CDR2 SNEGSKA come from the germline V gene (reference sequence). CDR3 length: 16 amino acids.

The rearrangement links TRBV6-5 to TRBJ2-7, with TRBD1 matching over 7 bases. In germline, CDR1 is MNHEY, CDR2 SVGAGI. This CDR3 region has 11 residues. With 8 bases clipped from V and 5 bases from J, the junction kept 3 bases outside the gene matches. In DNA, the CDR3 is TGTGCCAGCTGGACAGGCCACGAGCAGTACTTC. This gives the protein CASWTGHEQYF.

The rearrangement uses TRBV12-3 or TRBV12-4 and TRBJ2-2; no clear D gene. The CDR3 is 12 amino acids. Trimming left V 7 bases short and J 8 bases short, with 11 bases between. The DNA of the CDR3 is TGTGCCAGCACCTCCCCCGTAGGGGAGCTGTTTTTT. Amino acid sequence: CASTSPVGELFF.

V and J are TRBV20-1 and TRBJ2-7; D is possibly TRBD2 (6 bases). This CDR3 region has 15 residues. V was cut by 3 bases and J by 0 bases, with 15 bases left in between. Germline values: CDR1 DFQATT, CDR2 SNEGSKA (reference sequence). The CDR3 here is CSASGGGRSSYEQYF. CDR3 DNA sequence: TGCAGTGCTAGCGGGGGTGGGAGGAGCTCCTACGAGCAGTACTTC.

This chain links TRBV28 with TRBJ1-3; D may be TRBD1 (5 bases). The ends were cut back, 4 bases at V and 4 bases at J, with 23 bases in the middle. This CDR3 has 18 amino acids. Germline CDR1 reads MDHEN; CDR2 reads SYDVKM. CDR3 region: CASSSWGGWTLRGNTIYF. In nucleotides, the CDR3 is TGTGCCAGCAGTTCTTGGGGAGGTTGGACATTGAGAGGAAACACCATATATTTT.